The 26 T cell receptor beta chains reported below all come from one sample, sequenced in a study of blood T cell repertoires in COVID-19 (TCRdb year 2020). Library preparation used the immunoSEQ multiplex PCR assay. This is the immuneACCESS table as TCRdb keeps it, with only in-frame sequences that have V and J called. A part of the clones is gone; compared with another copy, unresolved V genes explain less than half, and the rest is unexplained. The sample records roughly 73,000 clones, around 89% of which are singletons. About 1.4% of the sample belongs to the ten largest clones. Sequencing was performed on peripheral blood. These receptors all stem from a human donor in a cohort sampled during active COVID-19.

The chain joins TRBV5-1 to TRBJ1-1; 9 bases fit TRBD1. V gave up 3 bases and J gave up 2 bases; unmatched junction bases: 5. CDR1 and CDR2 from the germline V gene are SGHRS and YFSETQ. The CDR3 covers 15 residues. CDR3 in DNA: TGCGCCAGCAGCTGGACAGGGGCCCTCAACACTGAAGCTTTCTTT. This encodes CASSWTGALNTEAFF.

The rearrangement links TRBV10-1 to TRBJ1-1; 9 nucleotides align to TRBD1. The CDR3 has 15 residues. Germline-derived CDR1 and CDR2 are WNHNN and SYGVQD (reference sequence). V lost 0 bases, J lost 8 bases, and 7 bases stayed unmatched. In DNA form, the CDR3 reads TGCGCCAGCAGTGAGTCCGGACAGGGGAGTAAAGAAGCTTTCTTT. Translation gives CASSESGQGSKEAFF.

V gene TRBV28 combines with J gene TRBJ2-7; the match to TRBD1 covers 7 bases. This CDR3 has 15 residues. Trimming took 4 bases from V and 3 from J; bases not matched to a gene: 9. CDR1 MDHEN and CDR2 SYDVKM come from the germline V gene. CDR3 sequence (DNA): TGTGCCAGCAGTTCTGGACAGGCCGTCTTCTACGAGCAGTACGTC. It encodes CASSSGQAVFYEQYV.

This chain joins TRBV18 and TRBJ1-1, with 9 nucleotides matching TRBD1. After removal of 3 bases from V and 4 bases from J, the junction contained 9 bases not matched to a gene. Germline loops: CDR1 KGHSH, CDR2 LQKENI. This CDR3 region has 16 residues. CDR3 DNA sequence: TGTGCCAGCTCACCTCTGGACAGGGGTGAGGCCACTGAAGCTTTCTTT. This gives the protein CASSPLDRGEATEAFF.

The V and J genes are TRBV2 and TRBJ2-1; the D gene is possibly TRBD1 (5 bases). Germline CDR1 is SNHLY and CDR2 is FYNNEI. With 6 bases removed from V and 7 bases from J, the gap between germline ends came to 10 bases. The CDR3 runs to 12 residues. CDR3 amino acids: CASSFDRNEQFF. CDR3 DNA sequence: TGTGCCAGCAGCTTCGACAGAAATGAGCAGTTCTTC.

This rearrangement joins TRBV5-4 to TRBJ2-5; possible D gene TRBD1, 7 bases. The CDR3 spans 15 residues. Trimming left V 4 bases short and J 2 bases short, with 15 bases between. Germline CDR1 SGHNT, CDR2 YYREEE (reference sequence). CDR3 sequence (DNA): TGTGCCAGCAGCCCCGGCGGGGACAGACAAGAGACCCAGTACTTC. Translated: CASSPGGDRQETQYF.

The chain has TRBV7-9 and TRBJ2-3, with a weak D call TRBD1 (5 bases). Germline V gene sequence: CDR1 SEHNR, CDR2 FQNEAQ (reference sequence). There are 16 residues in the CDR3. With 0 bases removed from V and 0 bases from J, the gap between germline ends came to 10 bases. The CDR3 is CASSLARQSSTDTQYF. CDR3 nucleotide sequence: TGTGCCAGCAGCTTAGCCCGACAGAGTAGCACAGATACGCAGTATTTT.

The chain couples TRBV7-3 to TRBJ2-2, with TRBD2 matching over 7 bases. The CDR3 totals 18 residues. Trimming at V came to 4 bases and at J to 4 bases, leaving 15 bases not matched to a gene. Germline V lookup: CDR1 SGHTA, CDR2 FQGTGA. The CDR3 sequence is CASSSYPGGSGPTGELFF. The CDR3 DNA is TGTGCCAGCAGCTCCTACCCGGGGGGTAGCGGGCCCACCGGGGAGCTGTTTTTT.

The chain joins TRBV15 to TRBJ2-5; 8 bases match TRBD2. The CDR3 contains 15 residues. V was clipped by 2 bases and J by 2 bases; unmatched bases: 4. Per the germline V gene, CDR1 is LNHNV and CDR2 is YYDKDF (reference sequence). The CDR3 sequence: CATSRLTSAQETQYF. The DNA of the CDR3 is TGTGCCACCAGCAGACTGACTAGCGCACAAGAGACCCAGTACTTC.

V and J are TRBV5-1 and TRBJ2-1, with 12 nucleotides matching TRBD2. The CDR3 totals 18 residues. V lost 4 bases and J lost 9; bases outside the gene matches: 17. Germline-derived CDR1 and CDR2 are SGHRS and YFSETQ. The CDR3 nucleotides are TGCGCCAGCAGCCTGTACCGTGGACTAGCGGGACGGCAGGGTGAGCAGTTCTTC. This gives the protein CASSLYRGLAGRQGEQFF.

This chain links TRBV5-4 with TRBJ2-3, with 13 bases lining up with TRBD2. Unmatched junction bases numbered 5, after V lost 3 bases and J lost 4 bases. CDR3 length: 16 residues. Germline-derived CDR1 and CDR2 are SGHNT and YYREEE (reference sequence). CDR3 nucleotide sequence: TGTGCCAGCAGCTGGACTAGCGGGAGTCCCGCAGATACGCAGTATTTT. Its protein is CASSWTSGSPADTQYF. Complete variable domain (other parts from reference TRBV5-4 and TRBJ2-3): ETGVTQSPTHLIKTRGQQVTLRCSSQSGHNTVSWYQQALGQGPQFIFQYYREEENGRGNFPPRFSGLQFPNYSSELNVNALELDDSALYLCASSWTSGSPADTQYFGPGTRLTVL.

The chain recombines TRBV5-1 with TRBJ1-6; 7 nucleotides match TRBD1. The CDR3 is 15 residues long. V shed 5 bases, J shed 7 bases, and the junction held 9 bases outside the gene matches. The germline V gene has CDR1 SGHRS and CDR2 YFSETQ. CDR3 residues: CASSTTGMVNSPLHF. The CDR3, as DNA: TGCGCCAGCAGTACGACAGGGATGGTGAATTCACCCCTCCACTTT. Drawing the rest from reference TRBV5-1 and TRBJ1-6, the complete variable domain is KAGVTQTPRYLIKTRGQQVTLSCSPISGHRSVSWYQQTPGQGLQFLFEYFSETQRNKGNFPGRFSGRQFSNSRSEMNVSTLELGDSALYLCASSTTGMVNSPLHFGNGTRLTVT.

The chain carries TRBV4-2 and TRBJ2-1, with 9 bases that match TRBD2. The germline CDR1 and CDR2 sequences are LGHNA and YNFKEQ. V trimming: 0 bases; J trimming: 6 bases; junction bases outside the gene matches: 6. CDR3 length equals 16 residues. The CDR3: CASSQDPAGGSNEQFF. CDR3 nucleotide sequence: TGTGCCAGCAGCCAAGATCCCGCGGGAGGGAGCAATGAGCAGTTCTTC.

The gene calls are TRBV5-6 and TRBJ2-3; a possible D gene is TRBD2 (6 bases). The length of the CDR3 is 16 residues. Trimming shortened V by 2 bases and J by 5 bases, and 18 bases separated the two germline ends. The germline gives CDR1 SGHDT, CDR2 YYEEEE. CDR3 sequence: CASSFRGVRGGDTQYF. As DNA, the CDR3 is TGTGCCAGCAGCTTCCGGGGCGTGAGGGGAGGAGATACGCAGTATTTT.

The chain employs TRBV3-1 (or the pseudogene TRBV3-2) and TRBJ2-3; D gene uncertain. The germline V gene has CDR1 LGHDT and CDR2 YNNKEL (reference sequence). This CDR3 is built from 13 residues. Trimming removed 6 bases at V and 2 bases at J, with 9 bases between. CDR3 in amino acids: CASRWSATDTQYF. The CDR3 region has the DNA TGTGCCAGCAGATGGAGTGCCACAGATACGCAGTATTTT.

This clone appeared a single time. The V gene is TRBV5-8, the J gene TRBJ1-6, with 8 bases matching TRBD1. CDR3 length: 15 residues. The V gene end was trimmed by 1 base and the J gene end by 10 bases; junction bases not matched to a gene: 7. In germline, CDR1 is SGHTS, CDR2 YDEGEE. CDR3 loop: CASSLYRTGGSPLHF. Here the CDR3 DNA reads TGTGCCAGCAGCTTGTATCGAACAGGGGGATCACCCCTCCACTTT.

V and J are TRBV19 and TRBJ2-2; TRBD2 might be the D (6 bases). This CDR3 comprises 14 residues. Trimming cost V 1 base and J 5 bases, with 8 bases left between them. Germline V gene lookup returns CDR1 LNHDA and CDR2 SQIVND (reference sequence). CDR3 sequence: CASSIVGGTGELFF. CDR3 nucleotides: TGTGCCAGTAGTATAGTCGGGGGAACCGGGGAGCTGTTTTTT.

The CDR3 loop reads CSVLSRTGGEKLFF. The CDR3 region has the DNA TGCAGCGTTCTCTCCCGGACAGGGGGCGAAAAACTGTTTTTT. The V call is TRBV29-1, the J call TRBJ1-4, with 11 bases matching TRBD1. The V and J ends lost 5 bases and 8 bases, in that order; junction bases with no gene match: 7. Germline V gene lookup returns CDR1 SQVTM and CDR2 ANQGSEA. There are 14 residues in the CDR3. Variable domain in full (rest from reference TRBV29-1 and TRBJ1-4): SAVISQKPSRDICQRGTSLTIQCQVDSQVTMMFWYRQQPGQSLTLIATANQGSEATYESGFVIDKFPISRPNLTFSTLTVSNMSPEDSSIYLCSVLSRTGGEKLFFGSGTQLSVL.

The CDR3 spells CASSYTDYSDTQYF. CDR3 nucleotide sequence: TGTGCCAGCAGCTACACGGACTATTCAGATACGCAGTATTTT. This chain joins TRBV11-3 and TRBJ2-3; weak D call: TRBD2 (6 bases). The CDR3 runs 14 residues. V was trimmed by 4 bases and J by 4 bases, leaving 12 bases between them. CDR1 SGHNT and CDR2 YENEEA come from the germline V gene.

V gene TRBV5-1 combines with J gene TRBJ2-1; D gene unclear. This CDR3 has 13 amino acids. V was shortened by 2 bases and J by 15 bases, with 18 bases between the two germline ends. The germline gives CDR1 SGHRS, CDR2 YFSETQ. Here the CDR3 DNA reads TGCGCCAGCAGCTTCGAGCCCCAATCAAAGCGGTTCTTC. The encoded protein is CASSFEPQSKRFF.

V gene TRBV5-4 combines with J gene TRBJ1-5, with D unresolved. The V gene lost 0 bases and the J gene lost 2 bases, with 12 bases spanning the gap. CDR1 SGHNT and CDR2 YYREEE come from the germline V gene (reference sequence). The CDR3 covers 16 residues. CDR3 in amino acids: CASSLGGNIGNQPQHF. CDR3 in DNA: TGTGCCAGCAGCTTGGGAGGGAACATTGGCAATCAGCCCCAGCATTTT.

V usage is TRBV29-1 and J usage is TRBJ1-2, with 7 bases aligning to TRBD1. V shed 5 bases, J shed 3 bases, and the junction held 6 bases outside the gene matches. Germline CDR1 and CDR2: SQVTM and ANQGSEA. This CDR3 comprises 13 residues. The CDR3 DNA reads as TGCAGCGTTTACCGGGACAGCGACTATGGCTACACCTTC. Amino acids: CSVYRDSDYGYTF. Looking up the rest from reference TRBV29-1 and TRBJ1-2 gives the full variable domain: SAVISQKPSRDICQRGTSLTIQCQVDSQVTMMFWYRQQPGQSLTLIATANQGSEATYESGFVIDKFPISRPNLTFSTLTVSNMSPEDSSIYLCSVYRDSDYGYTFGSGTRLTVV.

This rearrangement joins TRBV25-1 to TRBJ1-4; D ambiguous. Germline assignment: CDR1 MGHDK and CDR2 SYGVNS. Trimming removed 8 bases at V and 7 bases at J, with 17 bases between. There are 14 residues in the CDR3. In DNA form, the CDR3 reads TGTGCCAGCGGTTCCCTAACCGGGATTGAAAAACTGTTTTTT. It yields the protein CASGSLTGIEKLFF.

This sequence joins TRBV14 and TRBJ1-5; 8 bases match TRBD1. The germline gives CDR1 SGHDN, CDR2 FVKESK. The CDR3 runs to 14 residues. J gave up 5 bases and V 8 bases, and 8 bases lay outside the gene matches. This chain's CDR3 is CASGNRGIDQPQHF. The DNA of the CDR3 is TGTGCCAGCGGAAACAGGGGGATCGATCAGCCCCAGCATTTT.

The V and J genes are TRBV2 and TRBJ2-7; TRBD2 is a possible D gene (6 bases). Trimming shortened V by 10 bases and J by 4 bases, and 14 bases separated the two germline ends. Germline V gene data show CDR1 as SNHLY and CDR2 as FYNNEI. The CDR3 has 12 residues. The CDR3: CATGPGSYEQYF. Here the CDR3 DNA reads TGTGCCACTGGACCCGGGAGTTACGAGCAGTACTTC.

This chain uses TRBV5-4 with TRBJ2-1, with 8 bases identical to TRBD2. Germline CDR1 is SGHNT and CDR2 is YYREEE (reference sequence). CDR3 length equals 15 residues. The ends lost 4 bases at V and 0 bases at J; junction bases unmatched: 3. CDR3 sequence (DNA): TGTGCCAGCAGCCCGAGCGGGAGCTCCTACAATGAGCAGTTCTTC. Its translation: CASSPSGSSYNEQFF.